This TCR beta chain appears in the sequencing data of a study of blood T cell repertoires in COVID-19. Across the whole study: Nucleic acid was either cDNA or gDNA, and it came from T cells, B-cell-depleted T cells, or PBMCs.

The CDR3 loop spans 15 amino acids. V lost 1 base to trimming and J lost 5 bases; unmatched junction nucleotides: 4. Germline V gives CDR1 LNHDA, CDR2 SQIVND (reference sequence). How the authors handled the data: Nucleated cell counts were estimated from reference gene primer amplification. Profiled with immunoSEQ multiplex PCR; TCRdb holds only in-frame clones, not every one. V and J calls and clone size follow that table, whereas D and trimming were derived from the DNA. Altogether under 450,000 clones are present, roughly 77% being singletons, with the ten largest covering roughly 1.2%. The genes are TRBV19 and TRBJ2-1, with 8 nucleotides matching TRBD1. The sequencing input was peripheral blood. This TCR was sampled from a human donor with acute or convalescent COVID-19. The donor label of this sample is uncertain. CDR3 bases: TGTGCCAGTAGTATAGTCCAGGGGGCTAACAATGAGCAGTTCTTC. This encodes CASSIVQGANNEQFF.